These 26 T cell receptor beta chains originate from one sample sequenced in a study of cytomegalovirus exposure and HLA in healthy donors. PCR was performed using 60 Vbeta and 13 Jbeta primers. Assay: immunoSEQ multiplex PCR; the TCRdb copy retains only in-frame clones and omits some. The table has 55,000 to 65,000 clones, 80% seen once. The material sequenced was PBMCs. These receptors were taken from a male donor in good health and CMV-seronegative.

The chain links TRBV19 to TRBJ1-1; 9 nucleotides line up with TRBD1. The CDR3 has 15 amino acids. Germline CDR1 and CDR2: LNHDA and SQIVND (reference sequence). V lost 5 bases to trimming and J lost 5 bases; unmatched junction nucleotides: 9. The CDR3 DNA is TGTGCCAGTAGTCCCGGGACAGGGACCAGGACTGAAGCTTTCTTT. It codes for CASSPGTGTRTEAFF.

The chain links TRBV10-3 to TRBJ2-7; maybe TRBD1 (5 bases). Germline lookup yields CDR1 ENHRY and CDR2 SYGVKD. Trimming took off 8 bases at V and 2 bases at J, with 16 bases between the two ends. The CDR3 has 14 amino acids. The CDR3 loop is CAIGPDTLPYEQYF. The CDR3 DNA sequence: TGTGCCATCGGCCCGGACACCCTTCCCTACGAGCAGTACTTC.

The chain has TRBV4-3 and TRBJ1-2; 8 positions agree with TRBD1. Germline CDR1 and CDR2: LGHNA and YSLEER. The J segment lost 5 bases and the V segment lost 4 bases, leaving 9 bases of the junction unmatched. This CDR3 has 15 amino acids. CDR3 bases: TGCGCCAGCAGCCCCGTCGGTACAGGGGGATATGGCTACACCTTC. Encoded protein: CASSPVGTGGYGYTF.

The J gene is TRBJ1-5, the V gene TRBV16, with D perhaps TRBD1 (6 bases). The germline V gene encodes CDR1 KGHSY and CDR2 FQNENV. The CDR3 is 15 amino acids. V was trimmed by 0 bases and J by 2 bases, leaving 8 bases between them. DNA of the CDR3: TGTGCCAGCAGCCAATCCCCAGGGGGCAATCAGCCCCAGCATTTT. As protein: CASSQSPGGNQPQHF. Filled out from reference TRBV16 and TRBJ1-5, the complete variable domain reads GEEVAQTPKHLVRGEGQKAKLYCAPIKGHSYVFWYQQVLKNEFKFLISFQNENVFDETGMPKERFSAKCLPNSPCSLEIQATKLEDSAVYFCASSQSPGGNQPQHFGDGTRLSIL.

V usage is TRBV7-3 and J usage is TRBJ1-1, with D uncertain. Germline values: CDR1 SGHTA, CDR2 FQGTGA. The CDR3 has 13 residues. The V and J ends lost 3 bases and 5 bases respectively, with 10 bases between them. CDR3 DNA: TGTGCCAGCAGCTTCTCGGAGAAAACTGAAGCTTTCTTT. It translates to CASSFSEKTEAFF.

The gene calls are TRBV12-5 and TRBJ2-1; D remains unclear. The CDR3 length is 14 residues. Germline CDR1 is LGHNT and CDR2 is FRNRAP. Trimming removed 1 base from V and 9 bases from J, with 13 bases in between. CDR3 coding DNA: TGTGCTAGTGGTTTGGAAATCACGAGCCCTGAGCAGTTCTTC. It translates to CASGLEITSPEQFF.

The genes are TRBV25-1 and TRBJ1-1, with D tentatively TRBD1 (5 bases). The CDR3 length is 14 residues. V dropped 2 bases and J dropped 6 bases, with 13 bases sitting between them. The germline gives CDR1 MGHDK, CDR2 SYGVNS. Here the CDR3 DNA reads TGTGCCAGCAGTGAACCCCTTGGGGGGTCTGAAGCTTTCTTT. Translation: CASSEPLGGSEAFF.

The chain recombines TRBV5-5 with TRBJ2-5; TRBD2 aligns across 11 bases. The J segment lost 1 base and the V segment lost 0 bases, leaving 5 bases of the junction unmatched. This CDR3 spans 17 amino acids. Germline V gene data show CDR1 as SGHKS and CDR2 as YYEKEE (reference sequence). CDR3 protein: CASSLGVTSGVQETQYF. The CDR3 DNA reads as TGTGCCAGCAGCTTGGGGGTGACTAGCGGGGTCCAAGAGACCCAGTACTTC.

This chain joins TRBV6-1 and TRBJ2-3, with D maybe TRBD2 (5 bases). V shed 6 bases and J shed 0 bases, with 10 bases lying between them. The CDR3 loop spans 14 amino acids. Germline V gives CDR1 MNHNS, CDR2 SASEGT. DNA for the CDR3: TGTGCCAGCAGGACTACCCTAAGCACAGATACGCAGTATTTT. Translating gives CASRTTLSTDTQYF.

This rearrangement joins TRBV5-4 to TRBJ2-5; D might be TRBD1 (6 bases). The DNA end is a closer match to TRBJ2-7, so the J assignment may be wrong. The CDR3 consists of 12 residues. CDR1 and CDR2 (germline): SGHNT, YYREEE (reference sequence). Here the CDR3 reads CASSLGGGEQYF. The CDR3 bases are TGTGCCAGCAGCTTGGGAGGGGGCGAGCAGTACTTC.

The chain is built from TRBV5-1 and TRBJ1-6, with D maybe TRBD1 (6 bases). V was shortened by 0 bases and J by 10 bases, with 17 bases between the two germline ends. CDR3 length equals 16 residues. CDR1 and CDR2 (germline): SGHRS, YFSETQ. CDR3 region: CASSLGDGGAQSPLHF. The CDR3 coding sequence is TGCGCCAGCAGCTTGGGGGACGGGGGGGCGCAGTCACCCCTCCACTTT. The full variable domain, its missing parts supplied by reference TRBV5-1 and TRBJ1-6, is KAGVTQTPRYLIKTRGQQVTLSCSPISGHRSVSWYQQTPGQGLQFLFEYFSETQRNKGNFPGRFSGRQFSNSRSEMNVSTLELGDSALYLCASSLGDGGAQSPLHFGNGTRLTVT.

V usage is TRBV7-2 and J usage is TRBJ1-1; D perhaps matches TRBD1 (6 bases). Germline CDR1 is SGHTA and CDR2 is FQGNSA. Trimming left V 0 bases short and J 5 bases short, with 10 bases between. The CDR3 is 14 residues long. In nucleotides, the CDR3 is TGTGCCAGCAGCTTAGCGCAGGGGAATACTGAAGCTTTCTTT. It codes for CASSLAQGNTEAFF.

Concerning this clone: The junction shows a germline mismatch at one end, possibly a read error. The chain employs TRBV5-1 and TRBJ2-7; 10 bases map to TRBD2. Germline values: CDR1 SGHRS, CDR2 YFSETQ. The CDR3 covers 18 residues. The CDR3: CASSLAVAGGQSSYGQYF. The CDR3 DNA sequence: TGCGCCAGCAGCTTGGCGGTAGCGGGGGGCCAAAGCTCCTACGGGCAGTACTTC.

The CDR3 DNA reads TGTGCCAGCCGGGACAGGGCATACGAGCAGTACTTC. It yields the protein CASRDRAYEQYF. This chain connects TRBV6-6 to TRBJ2-5; 9 nucleotides align to TRBD1. The better agreement between TRBJ2-7 and the DNA end casts doubt on the J call. Germline V gene data show CDR1 as MNHNY and CDR2 as SVGAGI (reference sequence). The CDR3 runs to 12 residues.

The rearrangement uses TRBV11-3 and TRBJ2-7, with D possibly TRBD1 on 5 matching bases. The CDR3 runs to 14 residues. Germline-derived CDR1 and CDR2 are SGHNT and YENEEA. The V end lost 5 bases, the J end lost 2 bases, and 13 bases lay between the germline ends. The CDR3 DNA follows: TGTGCCAGCAGCCTAGGCAGGGAACCCTACGAGCAGTACTTC. It yields the protein CASSLGREPYEQYF.

The V call is TRBV19, the J call TRBJ2-1; D might be TRBD2 (5 bases). Trimming stripped 1 base from V and 2 bases from J, with 6 bases between. The CDR3 sequence is 14 residues long. Per germline, CDR1 LNHDA and CDR2 SQIVND (reference sequence). This CDR3 is CASSIGLTYNEQFF. The CDR3 DNA is TGTGCCAGTAGTATAGGACTAACCTACAATGAGCAGTTCTTC. The variable domain in full, with the rest retrieved from reference TRBV19 and TRBJ2-1, is DGGITQSPKYLFRKEGQNVTLSCEQNLNHDAMYWYRQDPGQGLRLIYYSQIVNDFQKGDIAEGYSVSREKKESFPLTVTSAQKNPTAFYLCASSIGLTYNEQFFGPGTRLTVL.

J is TRBJ1-1 and V is TRBV2; D might be TRBD1 (6 bases). The CDR3 covers 12 residues. Germline CDR1 and CDR2: SNHLY and FYNNEI. The V gene lost 6 bases and the J gene lost 4 bases, with 9 bases spanning the gap. The CDR3: CASRVTGTEAFF. The CDR3 bases are TGTGCCAGCAGGGTGACAGGCACTGAAGCTTTCTTT.

This clone has a handful of counts. V is TRBV19 and J is TRBJ1-2; D gene unclear. Germline assignment: CDR1 LNHDA and CDR2 SQIVND (reference sequence). Trimming shortened V by 3 bases and J by 7 bases, and 9 bases separated the two germline ends. The CDR3 sequence is 12 residues long. The CDR3 nucleotides read TGTGCCAGTAGTATGCGGGGAGGTGGCTACACCTTC. This encodes CASSMRGGGYTF. Full variable domain (rest looked up from reference TRBV19 and TRBJ1-2): DGGITQSPKYLFRKEGQNVTLSCEQNLNHDAMYWYRQDPGQGLRLIYYSQIVNDFQKGDIAEGYSVSREKKESFPLTVTSAQKNPTAFYLCASSMRGGGYTFGSGTRLTVV.

A single count supports this clone. This chain joins TRBV7-2 and TRBJ2-5; 9 bases match TRBD2. The trim removed 2 bases at V and 13 bases at J, leaving 11 bases unmatched. Germline V CDR1 and CDR2: SGHTA, FQGNSA. The CDR3 loop spans 14 amino acids. DNA for the CDR3: TGTGCCAGCAGCTTAACCGGAGCGGGGGGCACAGGGTACTTC. Encoded protein: CASSLTGAGGTGYF.

V usage is TRBV19 and J usage is TRBJ1-1; D remains ambiguous. The CDR3 runs 14 residues. CDR1 is LNHDA and CDR2 is SQIVND in the germline V gene (reference sequence). The ends were cut back, 3 bases at V and 5 bases at J, with 13 bases in the middle. The CDR3: CASSMGGSGTEAFF. In DNA form, the CDR3 reads TGTGCCAGTAGTATGGGAGGGTCGGGGACTGAAGCTTTCTTT.

The chain is built from TRBV13 and TRBJ2-4, with 8 bases fitting TRBD1. The CDR3 is made up of 16 amino acids. Germline CDR1 reads PRHDT; CDR2 reads FYEKMQ (reference sequence). Trimming took 2 bases from V and 2 from J; bases not matched to a gene: 5. CDR3 sequence reads: CASSLLGQGSKNIQYF. CDR3 sequence (DNA): TGTGCCAGCAGCTTACTCGGACAGGGCTCCAAAAACATTCAGTACTTC. The full variable domain, in which reference TRBV13 and TRBJ2-4 provide the parts outside the CDR3, is AAGVIQSPRHLIKEKRETATLKCYPIPRHDTVYWYQQGPGQDPQFLISFYEKMQSDKGSIPDRFSAQQFSDYHSELNMSSLELGDSALYFCASSLLGQGSKNIQYFGAGTRLSVL.

The chain employs TRBV18 and TRBJ1-5; tentative D call: TRBD1 (5 bases). The CDR3 is made up of 17 amino acids. Per the germline V gene, CDR1 is KGHSH and CDR2 is LQKENI. Trimming removed 3 bases at V and 1 base at J, with 16 bases between. CDR3 in DNA: TGTGCCAGCTCACCCCGAAGGGCGGGGGGAAGCAATCAGCCCCAGCATTTT. Its protein is CASSPRRAGGSNQPQHF.

The chain is built from TRBV6-5 and TRBJ1-1; maybe TRBD1 (6 bases). CDR1 and CDR2 (germline): MNHEY, SVGAGI. The ends were cut back, 2 bases at V and 1 base at J, with 14 bases in the middle. The CDR3 runs to 16 residues. This chain's CDR3 is CASSYVRGTTNTEAFF. CDR3 coding DNA: TGTGCCAGCAGTTACGTCAGGGGTACTACGAACACTGAAGCTTTCTTT.

This clone appeared a few times. The chain joins TRBV30 to TRBJ1-5; possibly TRBD1 for D (6 bases). Per the germline V gene, CDR1 is GTSNPN and CDR2 is SVGIG (reference sequence). Deletions cut 0 bases from V and 4 bases from J, with 10 bases between. CDR3 length equals 14 residues. The CDR3: CAWSVRRGNQPQHF. In DNA form, the CDR3 reads TGTGCCTGGAGTGTACGCAGGGGAAATCAGCCCCAGCATTTT.

V gene TRBV6-5 combines with J gene TRBJ2-5; maybe TRBD1 (6 bases). Judging by the DNA end, TRBJ2-7 fits better; the J call may be wrong. This CDR3 is 13 amino acids long. From germline, CDR1 is MNHEY and CDR2 SVGAGI. The CDR3 loop reads CASSPGQSIEQYF. The CDR3 DNA reads TGTGCCAGCAGCCCCGGACAGTCAATCGAGCAGTACTTC.

The rearrangement links TRBV7-2 to TRBJ1-5; weak D call: TRBD1 (6 bases). The germline V gene has CDR1 SGHTA and CDR2 FQGNSA. Trimming took 5 bases from V and 6 from J, leaving 17 bases between them. The CDR3 is 15 residues long. CDR3 loop: CASSPGGGAGQPQHF. The CDR3 coding sequence is TGTGCCAGCAGCCCGGGCGGGGGCGCGGGTCAGCCCCAGCATTTT.